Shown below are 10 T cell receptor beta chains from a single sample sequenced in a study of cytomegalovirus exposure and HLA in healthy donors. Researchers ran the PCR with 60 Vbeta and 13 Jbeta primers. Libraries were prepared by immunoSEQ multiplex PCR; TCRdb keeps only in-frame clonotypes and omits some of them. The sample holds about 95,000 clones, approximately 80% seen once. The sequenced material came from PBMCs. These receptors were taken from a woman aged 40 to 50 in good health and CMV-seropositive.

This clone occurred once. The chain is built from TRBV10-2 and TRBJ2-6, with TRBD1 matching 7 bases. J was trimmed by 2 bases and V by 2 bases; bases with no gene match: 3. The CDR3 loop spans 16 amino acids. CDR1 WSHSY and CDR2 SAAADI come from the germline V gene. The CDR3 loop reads CASSEGTEAGANVLTF. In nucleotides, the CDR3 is TGCGCCAGCAGTGAGGGGACAGAAGCTGGGGCCAACGTCCTGACTTTC.

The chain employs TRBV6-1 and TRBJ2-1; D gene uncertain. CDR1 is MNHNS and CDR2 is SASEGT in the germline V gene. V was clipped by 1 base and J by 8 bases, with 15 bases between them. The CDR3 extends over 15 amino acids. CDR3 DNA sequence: TGTGCCAGCAGTGAAGAGGAGATTAGGAGCCATGAGCAGTTCTTC. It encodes CASSEEEIRSHEQFF.

CDR3 nucleotides: TGCGCCAGCAGCCCTAGGCAGGGGATTCACGAGCAGTACTTC. This encodes CASSPRQGIHEQYF. V usage is TRBV5-1 and J usage is TRBJ2-7, with a tentative D call TRBD1 (6 bases). Per the germline V gene, CDR1 is SGHRS and CDR2 is YFSETQ. V was pared by 4 bases and J by 5 bases, with 16 bases between. This CDR3 is 14 amino acids long.

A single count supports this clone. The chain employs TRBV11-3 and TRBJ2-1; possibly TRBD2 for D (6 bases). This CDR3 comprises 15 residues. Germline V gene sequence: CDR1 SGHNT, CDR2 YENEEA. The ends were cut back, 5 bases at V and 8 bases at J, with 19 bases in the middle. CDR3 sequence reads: CASSRTTASVDEQFF. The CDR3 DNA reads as TGTGCCAGCAGCCGGACCACGGCTAGCGTCGATGAGCAGTTCTTC.

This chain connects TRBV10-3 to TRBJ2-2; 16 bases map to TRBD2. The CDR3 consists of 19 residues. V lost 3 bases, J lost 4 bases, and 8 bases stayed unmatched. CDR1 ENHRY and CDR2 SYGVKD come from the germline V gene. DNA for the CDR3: TGTGCCATCAGTGAATCGGGACTAGCGGGAGGGCCATTCACCGGGGAGCTGTTTTTT. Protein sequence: CAISESGLAGGPFTGELFF.

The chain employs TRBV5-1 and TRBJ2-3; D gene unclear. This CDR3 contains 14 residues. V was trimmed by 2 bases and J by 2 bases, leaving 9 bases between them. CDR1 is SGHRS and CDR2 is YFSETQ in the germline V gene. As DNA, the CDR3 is TGCGCCAGCAGCTTCTCACTACTCACAGATACGCAGTATTTT. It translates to CASSFSLLTDTQYF. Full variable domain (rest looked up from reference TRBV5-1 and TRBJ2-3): KAGVTQTPRYLIKTRGQQVTLSCSPISGHRSVSWYQQTPGQGLQFLFEYFSETQRNKGNFPGRFSGRQFSNSRSEMNVSTLELGDSALYLCASSFSLLTDTQYFGPGTRLTVL.

The CDR3 DNA follows: TGTGCCAGCAGCTCTAAGCGGGAGGACCTCTACGAGCAGTACTTC. Its translation is CASSSKREDLYEQYF. V gene TRBV5-4 combines with J gene TRBJ2-7; 9 nucleotides line up with TRBD2. This CDR3 is built from 15 residues. V shed 3 bases, J shed 3 bases, and the junction held 7 bases outside the gene matches. Germline loops: CDR1 SGHNT, CDR2 YYREEE (reference sequence).

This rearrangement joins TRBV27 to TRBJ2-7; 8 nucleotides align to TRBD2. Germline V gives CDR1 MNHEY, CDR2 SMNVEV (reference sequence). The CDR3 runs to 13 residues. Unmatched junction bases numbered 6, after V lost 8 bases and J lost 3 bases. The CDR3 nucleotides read TGTGCCAGCTCTGTTGGGACTAGCTACGAGCAGTACTTC. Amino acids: CASSVGTSYEQYF.

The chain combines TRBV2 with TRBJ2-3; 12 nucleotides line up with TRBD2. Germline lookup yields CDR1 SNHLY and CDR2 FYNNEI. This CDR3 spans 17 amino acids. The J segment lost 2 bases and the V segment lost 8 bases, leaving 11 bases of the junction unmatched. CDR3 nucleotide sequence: TGTGCCAGCGCGCGGACTAGCGGGACGATCCTCACAGATACGCAGTATTTT. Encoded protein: CASARTSGTILTDTQYF.

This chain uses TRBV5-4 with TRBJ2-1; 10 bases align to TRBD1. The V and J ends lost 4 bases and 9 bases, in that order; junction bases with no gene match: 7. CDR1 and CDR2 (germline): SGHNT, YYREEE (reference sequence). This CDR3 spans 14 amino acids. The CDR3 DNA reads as TGTGCCAGCAGCGCCGGACAGGGGGGATTTGAGCAGTTCTTC. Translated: CASSAGQGGFEQFF.